Each of the 9 T cell receptor beta chains below was sequenced from the same sample in a study of control samples from healthy donors and cancer patients. Generated by immunoSEQ multiplex PCR, the TCRdb table keeps only in-frame clones and is missing some. Among 150,000 to 200,000 clones, around 88% were seen once, and the ten largest hold about 1.8%. Material: blood. Receptors originate from a young man in good health.

This clone appeared once. The CDR3 sequence: CSLGEAGQGGKNIQYF. The CDR3 coding sequence is TGCAGCCTTGGAGAGGCCGGACAGGGTGGCAAAAACATTCAGTACTTC. This chain joins TRBV29-1 and TRBJ2-4, with 8 bases matching TRBD1. Per germline, CDR1 SQVTM and CDR2 ANQGSEA. With 8 bases clipped from V and 3 bases from J, the junction kept 15 bases outside the gene matches. This CDR3 contains 16 residues.

The rearrangement uses TRBV5-1 and TRBJ1-2, with 7 bases lining up with TRBD1. The CDR3 consists of 15 residues. Germline values: CDR1 SGHRS, CDR2 YFSETQ. With 3 bases clipped from V and 6 bases from J, the junction kept 11 bases outside the gene matches. In DNA form, the CDR3 reads TGCGCCAGCAGCTCCCAGACAGGGTATAAGGATGGCTACACCTTC. Its translation is CASSSQTGYKDGYTF. Using reference TRBV5-1 and TRBJ1-2 for the parts outside the CDR3, the full variable domain is KAGVTQTPRYLIKTRGQQVTLSCSPISGHRSVSWYQQTPGQGLQFLFEYFSETQRNKGNFPGRFSGRQFSNSRSEMNVSTLELGDSALYLCASSSQTGYKDGYTFGSGTRLTVV.

This clone was picked up one time. The CDR3 DNA is TGTGCCAGTCGGGGTCTTACTTGGGACGAGCAGTACTTC. Encoded protein: CASRGLTWDEQYF. The chain links TRBV27 to TRBJ2-7; D possibly corresponds to TRBD2 (5 bases). Trimming removed 9 bases at V and 5 bases at J, with 17 bases between. The CDR3 consists of 13 residues. The germline V gene encodes CDR1 MNHEY and CDR2 SMNVEV (reference sequence).

The rearrangement joins TRBV5-6 to TRBJ2-7; D ambiguous. CDR3 length: 13 amino acids. Trimming cost V 0 bases and J 6 bases, with 10 bases left between them. CDR1 is SGHDT, CDR2 YYEEEE, per germline. In DNA, the CDR3 is TGTGCCAGCAGCTTGGTGGCCGATCCCGAGCAGTACTTC. Amino acids: CASSLVADPEQYF. The full variable domain, with the rest looked up from reference TRBV5-6 and TRBJ2-7, is DAGVTQSPTHLIKTRGQQVTLRCSPKSGHDTVSWYQQALGQGPQFIFQYYEEEERQRGNFPDRFSGHQFPNYSSELNVNALLLGDSALYLCASSLVADPEQYFGPGTRLTVT.

The rearrangement uses TRBV5-4 and TRBJ2-7, with 9 bases matching TRBD2. V shed 5 bases and J 1 base; nucleotides not matched to a gene: 1. Germline CDR1 reads SGHNT; CDR2 reads YYREEE (reference sequence). The CDR3 covers 13 residues. CDR3 in DNA: TGTGCCAGCAGAGCGGGGGGATCCTACGAGCAGTACTTC. Its protein is CASRAGGSYEQYF. Full variable domain (rest looked up from reference TRBV5-4 and TRBJ2-7): ETGVTQSPTHLIKTRGQQVTLRCSSQSGHNTVSWYQQALGQGPQFIFQYYREEENGRGNFPPRFSGLQFPNYSSELNVNALELDDSALYLCASRAGGSYEQYFGPGTRLTVT.

This chain joins TRBV18 and TRBJ2-5; perhaps D is TRBD1 or TRBD2 (5 bases each). Germline V gene sequence: CDR1 KGHSH, CDR2 LQKENI. The CDR3 is 19 residues long. V lost 3 bases, J lost 3 bases, and 26 bases lay in between. Written as DNA, the CDR3 is TGTGCCAGCTCACCGTTTTCTTGGACGGGACCCGCGTTAAAAGAGACCCAGTACTTC. This translates into CASSPFSWTGPALKETQYF.

The rearrangement joins TRBV9 to TRBJ1-2; D may be TRBD1 (6 bases). CDR3 length equals 16 residues. Trimming cost V 4 bases and J 2 bases, with 18 bases left between them. Germline assignment: CDR1 SGDLS and CDR2 YYNGEE. The CDR3 here is CASSPRGQRPNYGYTF. Here the CDR3 DNA reads TGTGCCAGCAGCCCTCGCGGACAGCGCCCAAACTATGGCTACACCTTC.

The chain carries TRBV27 and TRBJ2-1; D assignment may be TRBD1 or TRBD2 (6 bases each). The CDR3 consists of 16 residues. Trimming took off 1 base at V and 4 bases at J, with 14 bases between the two ends. Germline CDR1 reads MNHEY; CDR2 reads SMNVEV (reference sequence). The CDR3 DNA reads TGTGCCAGCAGTTTATTTTGGGGGGCGAAATACAATGAGCAGTTCTTC. Translation: CASSLFWGAKYNEQFF.

V usage is TRBV4-3 and J usage is TRBJ2-7; D ambiguous. CDR3 size: 13 residues. Germline V gene data show CDR1 as LGHNA and CDR2 as YSLEER. With 0 bases removed from V and 4 bases from J, the gap between germline ends came to 7 bases. CDR3 DNA sequence: TGCGCCAGCAGCCAAGAATCCGGATACGAGCAGTACTTC. Its protein is CASSQESGYEQYF.